This TCR beta chain was obtained from a study of blood T cell repertoires in COVID-19. The CDR3 is made up of 13 amino acids. Germline V gene data show CDR1 as MNHEY and CDR2 as SVGAGI. With 2 bases removed from V and 7 bases from J, the gap between germline ends came to 9 bases. Clones were read by immunoSEQ multiplex PCR, and TCRdb kept only the in-frame ones, dropping some. The repertoire has fewer than 120,000 clones, 85% to 90% of them found once; the top ten carry about 3%. Material: peripheral blood. The chain joins TRBV6-5 to TRBJ1-5, with D unresolved. The TCR originated in a woman aged 45-59 years with acute or convalescent COVID-19. The CDR3 DNA sequence: TGTGCCAGCAGTTACGCCCCGGAGCAGCCCCAGCATTTT. Protein: CASSYAPEQPQHF.